This T cell receptor (beta chain) derives from a study of blood T cell repertoires in COVID-19. CDR3 length: 15 amino acids. Germline V gives CDR1 WSHSY, CDR2 SAAADI. After removal of 7 bases from V and 3 bases from J, the junction contained 10 bases not matched to a gene. This clone was counted only a few times. Sequencing was performed with immunoSEQ multiplex PCR; in TCRdb, only in-frame clones are kept and a portion is missing. This sample has 70,000 to 95,000 clones, with around four fifths found just once. V and J are TRBV10-2 and TRBJ2-3; 7 bases are a match to TRBD1. This TCR was recovered from a man older than 75 with active or convalescent COVID-19. The sequenced sample was peripheral blood. This CDR3 is CASTWTGVTTDTQYF. The CDR3 region has the DNA TGCGCCAGCACTTGGACAGGCGTGACAACAGATACGCAGTATTTT.